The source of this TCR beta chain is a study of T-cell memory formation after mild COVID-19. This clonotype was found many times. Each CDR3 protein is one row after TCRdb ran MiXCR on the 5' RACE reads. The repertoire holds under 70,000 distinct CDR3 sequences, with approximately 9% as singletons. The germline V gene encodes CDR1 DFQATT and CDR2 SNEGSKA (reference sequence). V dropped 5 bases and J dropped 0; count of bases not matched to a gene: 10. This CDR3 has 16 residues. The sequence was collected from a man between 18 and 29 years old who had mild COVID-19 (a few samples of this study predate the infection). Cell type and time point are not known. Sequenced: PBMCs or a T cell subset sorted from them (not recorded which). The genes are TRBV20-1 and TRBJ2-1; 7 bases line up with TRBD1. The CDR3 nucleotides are TGCAGTGCTCCCCGGGCAGGGGGTAGCTCCTACAATGAGCAGTTCTTC. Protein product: CSAPRAGGSSYNEQFF.